This T cell receptor (beta chain) stems from a study of T cell changes during pregnancy in multiple sclerosis (dated by TCRdb to between 2018 and 2021). Study-wide context: Changes in the T cell repertoire over the course of pregnancy were examined in this study in women with multiple sclerosis.

As encoded in the germline V gene, CDR1 is SGHRS while CDR2 is YFSETQ. V loses 3 bases, J loses 5 bases, and the germline ends lie 15 bases apart. The CDR3 contains 14 residues, cysteine and phenylalanine counted. CDR3 DNA is the only sequence kept; it has 42 bases, read in frame from the first base. The library was built by means of the immunoSEQ multiplex PCR assay. In its TCRdb copy, this immuneACCESS table keeps in-frame sequences only and misses some clones. Where compared with another copy, unresolved V genes explain less than half of these, and the others have no known cause. Within this sample are about 40,000 clones, with 88% of them counted one time only. The biggest ten clones account for roughly 4.9% of the sample. Comment on this clone: Its antigen has not been determined. No quality values exist for individual bases; no much larger clone is one base distant.

This sequence was found in a female donor in good health, enrolled as a control in a pregnancy study. The sequencing here drew on peripheral blood, taken in the first trimester of pregnancy. Rearrangement joined TRBV5-1 to TRBJ2-7, with the D segment identity uncertain. The nucleotide sequence reads TGCGCCAGCAGCTCCGGCCGGAGCCTAGACGAGCAGTACTTC. This yields the protein CASSSGRSLDEQYF.